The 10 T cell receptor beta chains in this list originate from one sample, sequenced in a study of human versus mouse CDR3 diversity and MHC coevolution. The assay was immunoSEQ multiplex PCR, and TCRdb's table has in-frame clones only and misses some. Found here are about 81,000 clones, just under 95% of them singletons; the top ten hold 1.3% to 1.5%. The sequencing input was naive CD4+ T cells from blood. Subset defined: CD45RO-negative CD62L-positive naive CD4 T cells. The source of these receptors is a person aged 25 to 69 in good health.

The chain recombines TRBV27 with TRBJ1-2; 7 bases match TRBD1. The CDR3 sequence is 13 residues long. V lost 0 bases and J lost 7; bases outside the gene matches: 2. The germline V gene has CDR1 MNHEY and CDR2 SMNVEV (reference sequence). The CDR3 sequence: CASSLSGGGGYTF. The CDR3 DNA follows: TGTGCCAGCAGTTTATCAGGGGGCGGTGGCTACACCTTC.

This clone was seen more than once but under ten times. CDR3 loop: CASSQAGLLNQPQHF. The CDR3 DNA reads as TGTGCCAGCAGTCAAGCGGGCCTCTTAAATCAGCCCCAGCATTTT. This chain connects TRBV5-8 to TRBJ1-5; D is ambiguous. The CDR3 length is 15 residues. V was shortened by 5 bases and J by 4 bases, with 16 bases between the two germline ends. Germline V gives CDR1 SGHTS, CDR2 YDEGEE.

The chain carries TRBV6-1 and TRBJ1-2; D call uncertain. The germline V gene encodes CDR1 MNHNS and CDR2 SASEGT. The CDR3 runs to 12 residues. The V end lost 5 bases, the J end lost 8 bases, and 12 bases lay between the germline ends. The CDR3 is CASSPQRAGYTF. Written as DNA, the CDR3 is TGTGCCAGCAGTCCCCAGCGGGCGGGCTACACCTTC.

CDR3 loop: CASSLPRGMTYEQYF. The CDR3 DNA reads TGTGCCAGCAGTTTGCCCAGGGGTATGACCTACGAGCAGTACTTC. The V gene is TRBV28, the J gene TRBJ2-7, with D possibly TRBD1 on 6 matching bases. Trimming stripped 3 bases from V and 2 bases from J, with 14 bases between. CDR1 is MDHEN and CDR2 is SYDVKM in the germline V gene. This CDR3 has 15 residues.

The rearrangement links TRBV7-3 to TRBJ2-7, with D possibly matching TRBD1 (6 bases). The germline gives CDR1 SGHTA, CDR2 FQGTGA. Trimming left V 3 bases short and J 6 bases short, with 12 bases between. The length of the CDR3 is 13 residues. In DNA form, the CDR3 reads TGTGCCAGCAGCTTGGACAGTCGGCGCGAGCAGTACTTC. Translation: CASSLDSRREQYF.

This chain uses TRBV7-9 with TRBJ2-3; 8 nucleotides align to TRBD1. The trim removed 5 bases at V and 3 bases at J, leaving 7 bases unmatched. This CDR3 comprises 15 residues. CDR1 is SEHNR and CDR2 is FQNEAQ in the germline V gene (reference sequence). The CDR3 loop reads CASSLGTGRTDTQYF. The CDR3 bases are TGTGCCAGCAGCCTCGGGACAGGCAGAACAGATACGCAGTATTTT. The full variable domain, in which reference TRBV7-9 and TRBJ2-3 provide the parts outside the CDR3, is DTGVSQNPRHKITKRGQNVTFRCDPISEHNRLYWYRQTLGQGPEFLTYFQNEAQLEKSRLLSDRFSAERPKGSFSTLEIQRTEQGDSAMYLCASSLGTGRTDTQYFGPGTRLTVL.

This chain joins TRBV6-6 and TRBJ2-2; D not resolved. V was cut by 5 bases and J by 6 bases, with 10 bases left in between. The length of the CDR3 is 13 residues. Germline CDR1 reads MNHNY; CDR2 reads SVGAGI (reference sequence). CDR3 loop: CASSPPRAGELFF. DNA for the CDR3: TGTGCCAGCAGTCCCCCCCGGGCCGGGGAGCTGTTTTTT.

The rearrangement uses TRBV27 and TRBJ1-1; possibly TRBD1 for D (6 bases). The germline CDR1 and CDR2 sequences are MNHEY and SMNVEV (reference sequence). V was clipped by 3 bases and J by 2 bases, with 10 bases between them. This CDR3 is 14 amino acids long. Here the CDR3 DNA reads TGTGCCAGCAGTTTTTCAGGGGAAAACACTGAAGCTTTCTTT. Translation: CASSFSGENTEAFF.

For the CDR3, the DNA is TGTGCCAGCAGACTAGCGCTAAGCACAGATACGCAGTATTTT. Protein: CASRLALSTDTQYF. This chain links TRBV27 with TRBJ2-3; 7 positions match TRBD2. The junction had 3 bases not matched to a gene; V was cut back by 6 bases and J by 0 bases. There are 14 residues in the CDR3. Germline values: CDR1 MNHEY, CDR2 SMNVEV (reference sequence).

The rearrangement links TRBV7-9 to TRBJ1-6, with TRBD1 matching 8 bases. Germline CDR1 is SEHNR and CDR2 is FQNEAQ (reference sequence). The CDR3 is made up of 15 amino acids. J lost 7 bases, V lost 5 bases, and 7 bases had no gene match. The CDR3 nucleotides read TGTGCCAGCAGCCCAGGGGGCTCGGTGAATTCACCCCTCCACTTT. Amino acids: CASSPGGSVNSPLHF.